The sequence of this T cell receptor (beta chain) was determined in a study of PD-1 blockade in mismatch repair-deficient tumors (dated by TCRdb to about 2017). Describing the broader study: Between September 2013 and September 2016, 75 to 95 consecutive patients with about 11 mismatch repair-deficient cancer types, all previously treated and progressing, were enrolled in the trial. Tumor-associated T cell clones were tracked in the peripheral blood of patients responding to PD-1 blockade by deep sequencing of TCR CDR3 regions. The paper as a whole reports these results and caveats: Clones residing in the tumor, which were often undetectable in blood before treatment, expanded quickly after pembrolizumab and then contracted, generally before radiologic responses.

Mismatch repair deficiency was established in every enrolled patient by polymerase chain reaction or immunohistochemistry. Three patients who responded to pembrolizumab therapy underwent TCR sequencing. The phase II trial prospectively evaluated PD-1 blockade with pembrolizumab in advanced mismatch repair-deficient cancers, independent of tissue of origin. Serial peripheral blood T cell samples were collected before and at multiple times after starting PD-1 blockade. Blood sampling times were expressed in weeks after the first pembrolizumab dose. Library prep was done by the immunoSEQ multiplex PCR assay. The table was pulled from immuneACCESS by TCRdb, which kept in-frame rearrangements only. Such tables lose some clones; where checked, under half of the loss comes from unresolved V genes, and the rest has no known cause. This sample comprises roughly 130,000 clones, 88% of them detected only once. The ten largest account for approximately 10% of the sample.

Concerning this clone itself: Its antigen target is currently unknown. Per-base qualities were not stored, and no clone one base away is much larger.

Trimming removed 2 bases from V and 6 bases from J, leaving 16 bases between the germline ends. CDR3 length: 15 amino acids, cysteine to phenylalanine. CDR3 DNA only is kept here, 45 bases in frame from base 1. The germline V gene (reference sequence) supplies CDR1 MNHNY and CDR2 SVGAGI. Material: peripheral blood, obtained approximately 70 weeks after starting pembrolizumab. The chain couples TRBV6-6 to TRBJ1-2; the D gene is not confidently resolved. This TCR derives from an adult with mismatch repair-deficient cancer. The bases are TGTGCCAGCAGTTACGAGCGGCGGGAAAGCCATGGCTACACCTTC. Its translation reads: CASSYERRESHGYTF.